This entry concerns a single TCR beta chain. CDR3 length equals 14 residues. The V end was cut by 4 bases, the J end by 4 bases, with 14 bases between. Germline-derived CDR1 and CDR2 are SGHKS and YYEKEE (reference sequence). The sample originates from a study of blood T cells in healthy people across ages. It was with a sample-barcoded 5' primer and a J-beta primer mix that a second PCR of roughly 7 to 12 cycles was run. Using its own MiXCR run on the 5' RACE reads, TCRdb lists one record per CDR3 protein. The data contain some 940,000 distinct CDR3 sequences, around 29% of them singletons. Separately, the same data were catalogued under a study of T cells of mothers and their children.

The sample was blood. This clonotype originated in a woman aged 40 to 50 in good health. The gene calls are TRBV5-5 and TRBJ1-2, with TRBD1 as a possible D gene (6 bases). CDR3 sequence reads: CASSLTRTAYGYTF. CDR3 nucleotide sequence: TGTGCCAGCAGCCTTACTAGGACAGCCTATGGCTACACCTTC.